The 5 T cell receptor beta chains reported below all come from one sample, sequenced in a study of T cell responses to AZD1222 COVID-19 vaccine. TCRdb's table, derived via immunoSEQ multiplex PCR, lists solely in-frame clones and lacks some. The sample shows 65,000 to 95,000 clones, 80% of them seen only once. The sequencing here drew on peripheral blood, taken on day 0 of AZD1222 vaccination. The receptor set was obtained from an adult in good health.

The CDR3 loop reads CASSLGGTNTEAFF. The CDR3, as DNA: TGTGCCAGCAGCTTAGGTGGCACGAACACTGAAGCTTTCTTT. V usage is TRBV7-9 and J usage is TRBJ1-1; D not certain. The CDR3 extends over 14 amino acids. With 1 base removed from V and 1 base from J, the gap between germline ends came to 7 bases. Per germline, CDR1 SEHNR and CDR2 FQNEAQ (reference sequence).

The chain is built from TRBV18 and TRBJ2-7, with D perhaps matching TRBD1 or TRBD2 (6 bases each). Germline CDR1 and CDR2: KGHSH and LQKENI. The CDR3 consists of 13 residues. Deletions cut 3 bases from V and 5 bases from J, with 11 bases between. Written as DNA, the CDR3 is TGTGCCAGCTCACCGGGGGGCTCGGACGAGCAGTACTTC. Translation gives CASSPGGSDEQYF.

This rearrangement joins TRBV7-6 to TRBJ1-6; tentative D call: TRBD1 (6 bases). Trimming cost V 1 base and J 7 bases, with 14 bases left between them. Germline CDR1 is SGHVS and CDR2 is FNYEAQ. The CDR3 runs 16 residues. CDR3 protein: CASSLGTGTLNSPLHF. For the CDR3, the DNA is TGTGCCAGCAGCTTAGGGACCGGGACACTAAATTCACCCCTCCACTTT.

The chain recombines TRBV5-1 with TRBJ1-5, with unresolved D. V was cut by 5 bases and J by 3 bases, with 9 bases left in between. Germline V lookup: CDR1 SGHRS, CDR2 YFSETQ. The CDR3 is 13 amino acids. CDR3: CASRGDINQPQHF. The CDR3 DNA is TGCGCCAGCAGGGGCGACATCAATCAGCCCCAGCATTTT.

The chain joins TRBV5-4 to TRBJ2-6; TRBD2 is a possible D gene (6 bases). V was pared by 4 bases and J by 3 bases, with 14 bases between. The CDR3 runs to 16 residues. The germline V gene encodes CDR1 SGHNT and CDR2 YYREEE (reference sequence). CDR3 in amino acids: CASSQVEGRGANVLTF. In DNA form, the CDR3 reads TGTGCCAGCAGCCAGGTGGAGGGACGTGGGGCCAACGTCCTGACTTTC.